This paragraph reports one TCR beta chain. The antigen is not known. Germline values: CDR1 KGHSH, CDR2 LQKENI. The V end lost 2 bases, the J end lost 7 bases, and 8 bases lay between the germline ends. The CDR3 is 12 residues long. The sample belongs to a study of cytomegalovirus exposure and HLA in healthy donors. Broader study findings: One later analysis, an examination of the 120 or so validation repertoires, found that first-cohort TCR clusters tended to co-occur in them.

Data came from immunoSEQ multiplex PCR; TCRdb stores just in-frame clones and leaves some out. The repertoire holds 120,000 or so clones, roughly 90% seen once, with approximately 2% in the top ten. This sequence was found in a woman under 30 in good health and CMV-seronegative. Sequenced sample: PBMCs. V usage is TRBV18 and J usage is TRBJ1-1; no definite D call. The CDR3 DNA reads TGTGCCAGCTCACCAACCGGGGTTGAAGCTTTCTTT. Protein: CASSPTGVEAFF.